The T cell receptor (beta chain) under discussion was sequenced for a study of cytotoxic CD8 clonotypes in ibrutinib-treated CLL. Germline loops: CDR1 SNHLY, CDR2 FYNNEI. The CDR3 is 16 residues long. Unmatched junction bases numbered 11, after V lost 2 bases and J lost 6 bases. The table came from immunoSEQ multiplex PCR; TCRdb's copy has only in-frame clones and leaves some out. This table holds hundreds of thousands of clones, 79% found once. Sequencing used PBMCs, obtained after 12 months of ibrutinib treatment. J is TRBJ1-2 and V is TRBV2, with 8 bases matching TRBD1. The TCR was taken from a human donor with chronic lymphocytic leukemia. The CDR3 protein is CASSENRGKTPHGYTF. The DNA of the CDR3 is TGTGCCAGCAGTGAAAACAGGGGGAAAACCCCCCATGGCTACACCTTC. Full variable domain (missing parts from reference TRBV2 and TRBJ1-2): EPEVTQTPSHQVTQMGQEVILRCVPISNHLYFYWYRQILGQKVEFLVSFYNNEISEKSEIFDDQFSVERPDGSNFTLKIRSTKLEDSAMYFCASSENRGKTPHGYTFGSGTRLTVV.